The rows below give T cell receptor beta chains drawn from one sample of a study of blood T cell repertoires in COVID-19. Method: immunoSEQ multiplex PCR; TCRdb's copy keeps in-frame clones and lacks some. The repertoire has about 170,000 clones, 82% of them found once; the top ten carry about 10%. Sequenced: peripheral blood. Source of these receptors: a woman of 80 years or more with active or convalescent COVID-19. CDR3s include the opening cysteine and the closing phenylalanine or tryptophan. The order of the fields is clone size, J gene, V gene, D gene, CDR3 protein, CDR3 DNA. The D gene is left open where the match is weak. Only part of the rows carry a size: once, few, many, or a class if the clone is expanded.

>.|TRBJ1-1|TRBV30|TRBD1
CAWSVGRGPEAFF
TGTGCCTGGAGTGTAGGCAGGGGGCCTGAAGCTTTCTTT
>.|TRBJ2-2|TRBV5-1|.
CASSLGPSGANTGELFF
TGCGCCAGCAGCTTGGGCCCCTCGGGGGCGAACACCGGGGAGCTGTTTTTT
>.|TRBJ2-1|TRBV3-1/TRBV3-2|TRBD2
CASSQGPFASGSRNEQFF
TGTGCCAGCAGCCAAGGCCCATTTGCTAGCGGGAGTCGAAATGAGCAGTTCTTC
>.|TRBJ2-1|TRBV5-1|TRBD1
CASRRTGLSYNEQFF
TGCGCCAGCAGACGGACAGGGCTCTCCTACAATGAGCAGTTCTTC
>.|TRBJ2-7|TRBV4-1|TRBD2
CASSPGGLAGGPREQYF
TGCGCCAGCAGCCCCGGGGGACTAGCGGGAGGGCCACGCGAGCAGTACTTC
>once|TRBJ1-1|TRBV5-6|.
CASSPLEGRATEAFF
TGTGCCAGCAGCCCGTTGGAGGGGAGGGCCACTGAAGCTTTCTTT
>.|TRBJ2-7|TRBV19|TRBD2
CASSMGSGRSSYEQYF
TGTGCCAGTAGTATGGGTAGCGGGAGGTCGTCCTACGAGCAGTACTTC
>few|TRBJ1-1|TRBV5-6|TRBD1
CASSLRVLGGNTEAFF
TGTGCCAGCAGCCTGCGTGTCCTAGGGGGCAACACTGAAGCTTTCTTT
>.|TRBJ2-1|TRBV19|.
CASSVGTHGFKNEQFF
TGTGCCAGTAGTGTTGGGACACACGGATTCAAAAATGAGCAGTTCTTC
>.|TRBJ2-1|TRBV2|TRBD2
CASNSGRGEQFF
TGTGCCAGCAACAGCGGGAGGGGAGAGCAGTTCTTC
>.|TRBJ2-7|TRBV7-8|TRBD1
CASSPPTGISYEQYF
TGTGCCAGCAGCCCCCCGACAGGGATCTCCTACGAGCAGTACTTC
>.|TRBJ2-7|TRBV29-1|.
CSARLGITYEQYF
TGCAGCGCCCGACTAGGCATTACCTACGAGCAGTACTTC
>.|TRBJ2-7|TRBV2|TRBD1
CASTLDRGPSYEQYF
TGTGCCAGCACTCTGGACAGGGGACCCTCCTACGAGCAGTACTTC
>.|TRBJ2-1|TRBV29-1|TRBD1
CSVVTGGKGNEQFF
TGCAGCGTTGTAACAGGGGGTAAAGGGAATGAGCAGTTCTTC
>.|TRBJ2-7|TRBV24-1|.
CATSDDPDTYEQYF
TGTGCCACCAGTGACGACCCGGACACGTACGAGCAGTACTTC
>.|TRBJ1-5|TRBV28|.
CASSLYTRNQPQHF
TGTGCCAGCAGTTTATACACCCGCAATCAGCCCCAGCATTTT
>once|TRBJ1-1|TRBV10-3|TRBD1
CAITPRTGDTEAFF
TGTGCCATCACCCCAAGGACAGGGGACACTGAAGCTTTCTTT
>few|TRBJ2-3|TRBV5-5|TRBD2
CASSPGTSGKGTDTQYF
TGTGCCAGCAGTCCAGGGACTAGCGGGAAGGGCACAGATACGCAGTATTTT
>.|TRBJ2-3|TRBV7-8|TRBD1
CASSFETGTNTQYF
TGTGCCAGCAGCTTCGAGACAGGGACGAATACGCAGTATTTT
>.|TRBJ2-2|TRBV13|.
CASSFDKTGELFF
TGTGCCAGCAGCTTTGACAAAACCGGGGAGCTGTTTTTT
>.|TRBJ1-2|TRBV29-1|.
CSVVEGTNYGYTF
TGCAGCGTTGTGGAGGGGACGAACTATGGCTACACCTTC
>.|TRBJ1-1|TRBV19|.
CASSIVAGNTEAFF
TGTGCCAGTAGTATAGTGGCAGGGAACACTGAAGCTTTCTTT
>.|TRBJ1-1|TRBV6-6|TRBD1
CASTRDRGITEAFF
TGTGCCAGCACCCGGGACAGGGGTATCACTGAAGCTTTCTTT
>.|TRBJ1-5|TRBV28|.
CASSLLSGIRVNQPQHF
TGTGCCAGCAGTTTATTGTCCGGGATTCGGGTTAATCAGCCCCAGCATTTT
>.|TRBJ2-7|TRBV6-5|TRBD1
CASSSQDRASYEQYF
TGTGCCAGCAGTTCCCAGGACAGGGCGTCCTACGAGCAGTACTTC